These 28 T cell receptor beta chains originate from one sample sequenced in a study of T cells in women clearing cervical HPV infection (dated by TCRdb to 2016 to 2019). The library was made by the immunoSEQ multiplex PCR assay. TCRdb re-hosts the immuneACCESS table, in-frame sequences only. Its copies lack some clones; in the studies checked, an unresolved V gene accounts for under half of them, and the cause for the rest is not known. The sample's table lists a count of around 48,000 clones. In total, the top ten clones hold 1.5% to 2% of the sample. Sequencing was carried out using blood buffy coat. These receptor sequences come from a woman aged 18 to 75 with a cervical HPV16 infection that either progressed to CIN3+ or cleared (not recorded which).

With regard to this clone: The read terminates 3 residues before the CDR3 end, so the remaining end is supplied by the germline J gene. The V call is TRBV30, the J call TRBJ2-2; 10 bases are shared with TRBD2. Per germline, CDR1 GTSNPN and CDR2 SVGIG (reference sequence). The junction had 3 bases not matched to a gene; V was cut back by 5 bases and J by 0 bases. CDR3 length: 15 amino acids. CDR3 residues: CAWSLAGTNTGELFF. CDR3 DNA (partial): TGTGCCTGGTCACTAGCGGGGACGAACACCGGGGAG.

About this clone: The read stops 3 residues short of the end of the CDR3; the missing end is completed from the germline J gene. The rearrangement links TRBV20-1 to TRBJ2-3; 12 bases map to TRBD2. The CDR3 loop spans 16 amino acids. Unmatched junction bases numbered 6, after V lost 3 bases and J lost 2 bases. Germline CDR1 reads DFQATT; CDR2 reads SNEGSKA (reference sequence). The CDR3: CSASPTSGGNTDTQYF. The DNA read from the CDR3 is TGCAGTGCTAGCCCAACTAGCGGGGGGAACACAGATACG.

About this clone: The DNA ends 3 residues before the CDR3 does, and the rest of the CDR3 is filled in from the germline J gene. Other nucleotide sequences from this sample produce the same CDR3. The chain couples TRBV18 to TRBJ2-7; a possible D gene is TRBD1 (5 bases). Trimming took 0 bases from V and 3 from J, leaving 12 bases between them. The V gene's germline CDR1 is KGHSH and CDR2 LQKENI. CDR3 length: 15 amino acids. The sequenced part of the CDR3 DNA is TGTGCCAGCTCACCACCTTCGGCAGGGTTCTACGAG. Its translation is CASSPPSAGFYE. The full CDR3 sequence reads CASSPPSAGFYEQYF.

Turning to this clone: Sequencing ends 3 residues short of the CDR3 end; the germline J gene provides the rest. V gene TRBV7-9 combines with J gene TRBJ1-1, with TRBD1 as a possible D gene (5 bases). The CDR3 consists of 12 residues. Germline V CDR1 and CDR2: SEHNR, FQNEAQ (reference sequence). Incomplete CDR3 DNA: TGTGCCAGCAGCTTAGCAGGGGCAGAA. Translated: CASSLAGAE. The CDR3 in its entirety is CASSLAGAEAFF.

Worth noting for this clone: The missing CDR3 end, 3 residues past where the read stops, is filled in from the germline J gene. The chain is built from TRBV20-1 and TRBJ2-2, with 7 bases aligning to TRBD2. The junction had 11 bases not matched to a gene; V was cut back by 8 bases and J by 5 bases. This CDR3 region has 14 residues. The V gene's germline CDR1 is DFQATT and CDR2 SNEGSKA (reference sequence). CDR3 DNA, as far as it was read: TGCAGTACTCAAGCGGGGCCGTGGACCGGGGAG. Translated: CSTQAGPWTGE. The CDR3 as a whole reads CSTQAGPWTGELFF.

On this clone itself: Read data end 3 residues before the CDR3 end; the end is taken from the germline J gene. J is TRBJ2-7 and V is TRBV6-2 or TRBV6-3, with D perhaps TRBD2 (5 bases). Per the germline V gene, CDR1 is MNHEY and CDR2 is SVGEGT. This CDR3 region has 13 residues. V was clipped by 6 bases and J by 3 bases, with 12 bases between them. Incomplete CDR3 DNA: TGTGCCAGCAGATTAGGACTCCACTACGAG. Residues: CASRLGLHYE. Given in full, the CDR3 is CASRLGLHYEQYF.

About this clone itself: The read terminates 3 residues ahead of where the CDR3 ends, so the germline J gene completes it. The chain has TRBV19 and TRBJ1-1; D perhaps matches TRBD1 (6 bases). The CDR3 contains 15 residues. The V gene's germline CDR1 is LNHDA and CDR2 SQIVND (reference sequence). Incomplete CDR3 DNA: TGTGCCAGTAGCCCCACCGGGACAATACTTAGGTGG. This encodes CASSPTGTILRW. The whole CDR3 protein reads CASSPTGTILRWAFF.

CDR3 region: CASSKQGGDTIYF. The DNA read from the CDR3 is TGTGCCAGCAGCAAACAGGGTGGCGACACC. The chain has TRBV7-3 and TRBJ1-3, with a tentative D call TRBD1 (6 bases). The read ends 3 residues before the CDR3 terminus; that terminus is restored from the germline J gene. The CDR3 totals 13 residues. The V end was cut by 5 bases, the J end by 8 bases, with 13 bases between. CDR1 SGHTA and CDR2 FQGTGA come from the germline V gene.

As for this clone: Read coverage stops 3 residues before the CDR3 terminus; the germline J gene supplies the remainder. The chain uses TRBV5-1 and TRBJ2-1; 13 nucleotides line up with TRBD2. In germline, CDR1 is SGHRS, CDR2 YFSETQ. J gave up 4 bases and V 7 bases, and 8 bases lay outside the gene matches. This CDR3 region has 16 residues. CDR3 DNA, as far as it was read: TGCGCCAGCGGGACTAGCGGGACTACCGCATACAATGAG. This sequence encodes CASGTSGTTAYNE. The entire CDR3 is CASGTSGTTAYNEQFF.

A remark on this clone: The CDR3 goes on 3 residues after the read ends, and that part is filled in from the germline J gene. The chain links TRBV12-5 to TRBJ1-2; 10 nucleotides agree with TRBD1. The CDR3 is 14 residues long. The germline CDR1 and CDR2 sequences are LGHNT and FRNRAP. Trimming at V came to 5 bases and at J to 5 bases, leaving 5 bases not matched to a gene. The part of the CDR3 DNA that was read is TGTGCTAGTGGTCCGGACAGGGGGGATTATGGC. Translation: CASGPDRGDYG. The full CDR3 protein is CASGPDRGDYGYTF.

Turning to this clone: The DNA ends 3 residues before the CDR3 does, and the rest of the CDR3 is filled in from the germline J gene. This chain joins TRBV20-1 and TRBJ2-3; 13 bases agree with TRBD2. Germline values: CDR1 DFQATT, CDR2 SNEGSKA (reference sequence). J lost 7 bases, V lost 8 bases, and 9 bases had no gene match. CDR3 length: 14 residues. CDR3 DNA (partial): TGCAGTAACCAAGGACTAGCGGGGGTAAATACG. Its translation: CSNQGLAGVNT. The CDR3 in its entirety is CSNQGLAGVNTQYF.

Remarks on this clone: A junction boundary mismatches the germline segment, possibly from a read error. The read is 3 residues too short to cover the CDR3 end, so that end is filled in from the germline J gene. This chain uses TRBV4-2 with TRBJ2-7; D is uncertain. Germline-derived CDR1 and CDR2 are LGHNA and YNFKEQ. The CDR3 runs to 17 residues. The DNA read from the CDR3 is TGCGCCAGCAGCCCCGCCCATCTAGGTCGTGTCCCCTACGAG. It yields the protein CASSPAHLGRVPYE. The whole CDR3 sequence reads CASSPAHLGRVPYEQYF.

Worth noting for this clone: Coverage ceases 3 residues before the CDR3 finishes, and the germline J gene fills in the end. The J gene is TRBJ1-1, the V gene TRBV19, with D possibly matching TRBD1 (5 bases). CDR1 is LNHDA, CDR2 SQIVND, per germline (reference sequence). CDR3 length equals 14 residues. V dropped 3 bases and J dropped 3 bases, with 11 bases sitting between them. The part of the CDR3 DNA that was read is TGTGCCAGTAGTATCTGGTCGGGGGACACTGAA. Protein: CASSIWSGDTE. The entire CDR3 protein is CASSIWSGDTEAFF.

Note on this clone: The CDR3 end falls 3 residues outside the read, so it is completed with the germline J gene. The V call is TRBV28, the J call TRBJ1-3; D uncertain. Between the trimmed V and J ends, which lost 3 bases and 0 bases, there was a span of 18 bases. This CDR3 spans 18 amino acids. Germline CDR1 is MDHEN and CDR2 is SYDVKM. CDR3 protein: CASSFLPTHPRSGNTIYF. CDR3 DNA, as far as it was read: TGTGCCAGCAGTTTTCTACCCACCCATCCCCGCTCTGGAAACACC.

As regards this clone: The read terminates 3 residues before the CDR3 end, so the remaining end is supplied by the germline J gene. The chain is built from TRBV7-8 and TRBJ1-5, with D unresolved. Trimming shortened V by 5 bases and J by 6 bases, and 14 bases separated the two germline ends. This CDR3 is built from 14 residues. CDR1 is SGHVS and CDR2 is FQNEAQ in the germline V gene. The CDR3 DNA, read in part, is TGTGCCAGCAGCGTCAGGCGGGGTAGTCAGCCC. This gives the protein CASSVRRGSQP. In full, the CDR3 reads CASSVRRGSQPQHF. Looking up the rest from reference TRBV7-8 and TRBJ1-5 gives the full variable domain: GAGVSQSPRYKVAKRGQDVALRCDPISGHVSLFWYQQALGQGPEFLTYFQNEAQLDKSGLPSDRFFAERPEGSVSTLKIQRTQQEDSAVYLCASSVRRGSQPQHFGDGTRLSIL.

Remarks on this clone: The CDR3 end falls 3 residues outside the read, so it is completed with the germline J gene. The V call is TRBV5-1, the J call TRBJ2-3, with D maybe TRBD1 (6 bases). V lost 1 base to trimming and J lost 4 bases, with 13 bases between them. The CDR3 sequence is 15 residues long. Germline V gene data show CDR1 as SGHRS and CDR2 as YFSETQ. The CDR3: CASSLLLGASDTQYF. The covered CDR3 bases are TGCGCCAGCAGCTTGTTGCTGGGGGCCTCAGATACG.

For this clone: The observed sequence ends 3 residues before the CDR3 terminus, with the missing tail filled in from the germline J gene. The genes are TRBV28 and TRBJ1-1; D may be TRBD1 (6 bases). The germline CDR1 and CDR2 sequences are MDHEN and SYDVKM. CDR3 length equals 10 residues. The sequenced CDR3 bases are TGTGCCAGCGTTGACAGGAGG. Its translation: CASVDRR. Given in full, the CDR3 is CASVDRRAFF.

Remarks on this clone: With the read ending 3 residues before the CDR3 end, the germline J gene is used to fill in that end. The chain recombines TRBV19 with TRBJ1-6; TRBD1 might be the D (6 bases). Germline V gene sequence: CDR1 LNHDA, CDR2 SQIVND (reference sequence). The CDR3 has 12 residues. V shed 3 bases and J shed 10 bases, with 7 bases lying between them. This CDR3 is CASSIRGSPLHF. The covered CDR3 bases are TGTGCCAGTAGTATCAGGGGATCACCC.

Comments on this clone: The read terminates 3 residues before the CDR3 end, so the remaining end is supplied by the germline J gene. This chain connects TRBV5-1 to TRBJ2-4; TRBD2 agrees at 10 bases. Germline V gene sequence: CDR1 SGHRS, CDR2 YFSETQ. With V trimmed by 4 bases and J by 0 bases, 13 bases remained unmatched. The CDR3 spans 19 residues. The CDR3 spells CASSPRTSGTDLAKNIQYF. The part of the CDR3 DNA that was read is TGCGCCAGCAGCCCCCGGACTAGCGGCACCGATCTAGCCAAAAACATT.

As to this clone: The read comes to an end 3 residues before the CDR3 does, leaving the germline J gene to fill in the end. This chain joins TRBV19 and TRBJ2-7; 8 positions match TRBD2. The V gene's germline CDR1 is LNHDA and CDR2 SQIVND (reference sequence). Trimming removed 3 bases from V and 5 bases from J; junction bases left unmatched: 18. The CDR3 has 18 residues. The CDR3 here is CASSMKSSGSIKVNEQYF. CDR3 DNA, as far as it was read: TGTGCCAGTAGTATGAAGTCTAGCGGGTCTATTAAAGTAAACGAG.

In the case of this clone: The read halts 3 residues ahead of the CDR3 end, with the missing end drawn from the germline J gene. V is TRBV7-9 and J is TRBJ2-7; D is perhaps TRBD2 (6 bases). Per germline, CDR1 SEHNR and CDR2 FQNEAQ (reference sequence). The CDR3 is made up of 15 amino acids. Trimming removed 2 bases at V and 1 base at J, with 12 bases between. The covered CDR3 bases are TGTGCCAGCAGCTTATTAGGGACTCCATCCTACGAG. Translated: CASSLLGTPSYE. The whole CDR3 region reads CASSLLGTPSYEQYF.

The CDR3 sequence: CASSLDAGWTSGSLSYEQYF. CDR3 bases read: TGTGCCAGCAGTTTGGATGCCGGCTGGACTAGCGGGAGTTTGTCCTACGAG. The rearrangement uses TRBV28 and TRBJ2-7; 13 bases agree with TRBD2. The read falls 3 residues short of the CDR3 end, and the missing part is taken from the germline J gene. The germline V gene has CDR1 MDHEN and CDR2 SYDVKM. After removal of 3 bases from V and 1 base from J, the junction contained 15 bases not matched to a gene. CDR3 size: 20 residues.

Comments on this clone: With the read ending 3 residues before the CDR3 end, the germline J gene is used to fill in that end. The rearrangement links TRBV18 to TRBJ2-1; weak D call: TRBD1 (6 bases). Germline assignment: CDR1 KGHSH and CDR2 LQKENI. The CDR3 runs to 16 residues. Trimming pared 3 bases from V and 0 bases from J, leaving 12 bases between. Incomplete CDR3 DNA: TGTGCCAGCTCACCGAAACCACAGGGCTCCTACAATGAG. Residues: CASSPKPQGSYNE. The CDR3 in full is CASSPKPQGSYNEQFF.

The CDR3 DNA, read in part, is TGTGCCAGCTCAATCGGGACAGGACTAGCGGGACGAAACACCGGGGAG. Amino acid sequence: CASSIGTGLAGRNTGE. The entire CDR3 is CASSIGTGLAGRNTGELFF. This chain links TRBV18 with TRBJ2-2; 12 nucleotides align to TRBD2. With the read ending 3 residues before the CDR3 end, the germline J gene is used to fill in that end. Germline assignment: CDR1 KGHSH and CDR2 LQKENI. Unmatched junction bases numbered 12, after V lost 5 bases and J lost 2 bases. CDR3 length equals 19 residues. Together with reference TRBV18 and TRBJ2-2, the CDR3 gives the full variable domain: NAGVMQNPRHLVRRRGQEARLRCSPMKGHSHVYWYRQLPEEGLKFMVYLQKENIIDESGMPKERFSAEFPKEGPSILRIQQVVRGDSAAYFCASSIGTGLAGRNTGELFFGEGSRLTVL.

About this clone itself: The CDR3 is cut off 3 residues early in the read; its end comes from the germline J gene. V is TRBV19 and J is TRBJ1-5, with D uncertain. Per germline, CDR1 LNHDA and CDR2 SQIVND (reference sequence). CDR3 length equals 15 residues. The ends were cut back, 5 bases at V and 9 bases at J, with 20 bases in the middle. The sequenced CDR3 bases are TGTGCCAGTAGTTTATCCTGGGCGCGATCAGGGCCC. As protein: CASSLSWARSGP. The whole CDR3 is CASSLSWARSGPQHF. The complete variable domain, with remaining parts taken from reference TRBV19 and TRBJ1-5, reads DGGITQSPKYLFRKEGQNVTLSCEQNLNHDAMYWYRQDPGQGLRLIYYSQIVNDFQKGDIAEGYSVSREKKESFPLTVTSAQKNPTAFYLCASSLSWARSGPQHFGDGTRLSIL.

A note on this clone: With the read ending 3 residues before the CDR3 end, the germline J gene is used to fill in that end. The chain carries TRBV19 and TRBJ2-1, with 8 bases matching TRBD2. V shed 5 bases, J shed 3 bases, and the junction held 6 bases outside the gene matches. CDR1 is LNHDA and CDR2 is SQIVND in the germline V gene (reference sequence). There are 15 residues in the CDR3. This CDR3 reads CASSARGANYNEQFF. The sequenced CDR3 bases are TGTGCCAGTAGTGCGCGGGGGGCCAACTACAATGAG.

Remarks on this clone: The read comes to an end 3 residues before the CDR3 does, leaving the germline J gene to fill in the end. The chain joins TRBV20-1 to TRBJ2-5, with TRBD2 identical over 12 bases. The CDR3 length is 14 residues. Per the germline V gene, CDR1 is DFQATT and CDR2 is SNEGSKA (reference sequence). V gave up 6 bases and J gave up 5 bases; unmatched junction bases: 7. The DNA read from the CDR3 is TGCAGTGCCCCCCTAGCGGGGGGGTCGGAGACC. Translation: CSAPLAGGSET. The full CDR3 reads CSAPLAGGSETQYF.

Concerning this clone: The CDR3 end lies 3 residues beyond the end of the read and is filled in from the germline J gene. The V and J genes are TRBV7-6 and TRBJ1-6; tentative D call: TRBD1 (5 bases). Germline V gene lookup returns CDR1 SGHVS and CDR2 FNYEAQ. The CDR3 has 13 residues. Trimming shortened V by 5 bases and J by 10 bases, and 12 bases separated the two germline ends. CDR3 in amino acids: CASSVDPGSPLHF. The sequenced CDR3 bases are TGTGCCAGCAGCGTAGACCCAGGGTCACCC.